This is a list of T cell receptor beta chains from one sample in a study of OX40 agonist ivuxolimab in advanced cancers. Repertoires were generated with immunoSEQ multiplex PCR, while TCRdb's copy carries only in-frame clones and drops some. Counted here are more than 95,000 clones, roughly nine tenths occurring once; the ten biggest clones make up roughly 0.31%. The sequencing here drew on CD4+ or CD8+ T cells sorted from blood, taken in a trial of the OX40 agonist ivuxolimab. Source of these receptors: an adult with an advanced solid tumor such as melanoma, head and neck, liver or kidney cancer. CDR3s include the opening cysteine and the closing phenylalanine or tryptophan. Fields, in order: J gene, D gene, clone size, V gene, CDR3 protein, CDR3 DNA. D genes are given only for firm matches. The listing skips clone size in some rows; elsewhere it reads once, few, many or a size class.

TRBJ2-1 TRBD2 NA TRBV7-2 CASSLDGRSSAYNEQFF TGTGCCAGCAGCTTAGACGGGAGGTCTAGCGCTTACAATGAGCAGTTCTTC
TRBJ1-1 NA NA TRBV9 CASSVDGRTNTEAFF TGTGCCAGCAGCGTAGATGGACGTACGAACACTGAAGCTTTCTTT
TRBJ2-1 NA NA TRBV28 CASSYRVNNEQFF TGTGCCAGCAGCTACCGGGTCAACAATGAGCAGTTCTTC
TRBJ2-1 TRBD2 NA TRBV5-1 CASSLPGTSGGNEQFF TGCGCCAGCAGCTTGCCGGGGACTAGCGGAGGCAATGAGCAGTTCTTC
TRBJ2-7 NA NA TRBV2 CASSEAQGFGYEQYF TGTGCCAGCAGTGAAGCGCAGGGGTTTGGCTACGAGCAGTACTTC
TRBJ2-1 NA NA TRBV5-5 CASSLAPAYNEQFF TGTGCCAGCAGCTTGGCCCCTGCATACAATGAGCAGTTCTTC
TRBJ1-3 NA once TRBV2 CASSGGLYGNTIYF TGTGCCAGCAGTGGGGGGTTATATGGAAACACCATATATTTT
TRBJ2-7 NA NA TRBV5-6 CASSSSYEQYF TGTGCCAGCAGCTCTTCCTACGAGCAGTACTTC
TRBJ1-5 TRBD1 NA TRBV18 CASSPGQANQPQHF TGTGCCAGCTCACCAGGACAGGCAAATCAGCCCCAGCATTTT
TRBJ1-1 NA NA TRBV19 CASSPRRSTEAFF TGTGCCAGTAGTCCGAGACGGAGCACTGAAGCTTTCTTT
TRBJ2-3 NA NA TRBV6-1 CASSEVGLSTDTQYF TGTGCCAGCAGTGAAGTAGGGCTTAGCACAGATACGCAGTATTTT
TRBJ1-5 NA NA TRBV6-5 CASSYSAYSNQPQHF TGTGCCAGCAGTTACTCTGCCTATAGCAATCAGCCCCAGCATTTT
TRBJ1-2 NA NA TRBV30 CAWTADSRYGYTF TGTGCCTGGACCGCCGACAGCCGTTATGGCTACACCTTC
TRBJ1-4 TRBD1 NA TRBV28 CASSRAGTGAEKLFF TGTGCCAGCAGCCGCGCCGGGACAGGGGCCGAAAAACTGTTTTTT
TRBJ1-4 NA NA TRBV7-9 CASSLDPTGNEKLFF TGTGCCAGCAGCTTAGATCCTACAGGGAATGAAAAACTGTTTTTT
TRBJ2-7 TRBD1 once TRBV6-5 CASSPGTGSYEQYF TGTGCCAGCAGTCCAGGGACAGGGTCCTACGAGCAGTACTTC
TRBJ1-2 NA NA TRBV4-1 CASSLTTAGPYGYTF TGCGCCAGCAGCCTAACGACAGCGGGGCCCTATGGCTACACCTTC
TRBJ2-2 NA NA TRBV11-2 CASSLLAGWGTGELFF TGTGCCAGCAGCTTACTCGCGGGATGGGGCACCGGGGAGCTGTTTTTT
TRBJ2-7 TRBD1 NA TRBV7-3 CASSPQGRTGFYEQYF TGTGCCAGCAGCCCCCAGGGAAGGACAGGTTTTTACGAGCAGTACTTC
TRBJ2-5 NA NA TRBV7-2 CASSLVGFPQETQYF TGTGCCAGCAGCTTAGTGGGATTCCCCCAAGAGACCCAGTACTTC
TRBJ2-2 NA NA TRBV9 CASSPTSGRNGAGELFF TGTGCCAGCAGCCCTACCTCCGGGAGAAACGGGGCCGGGGAGCTGTTTTTT
TRBJ1-5 NA NA TRBV19 CASSPQGGGQPQHF TGTGCCAGTAGCCCACAGGGAGGAGGGCAGCCCCAGCATTTT
TRBJ1-3 NA NA TRBV18 CASSPPKGGNTIYF TGTGCCAGCTCACCACCGAAGGGTGGAAACACCATATATTTT
TRBJ2-7 NA once TRBV7-2 CASSLGLTTYEQYF TGTGCCAGCAGCCTAGGACTTACCACCTACGAGCAGTACTTC
TRBJ1-2 NA NA TRBV5-1 CASSLGQGRDYGYTF TGCGCCAGCAGCTTGGGGCAGGGGAGAGACTATGGCTACACCTTC
TRBJ2-1 NA NA TRBV7-3 CASSSRGQNGEQFF TGTGCCAGCAGCTCCCGGGGGCAAAATGGTGAGCAGTTCTTC
TRBJ2-1 NA NA TRBV10-3 CAIKSRDYNEQFF TGTGCCATCAAATCCAGGGATTACAATGAGCAGTTCTTC
TRBJ1-5 TRBD1 NA TRBV7-9 CASGDDRGRDQPQHF TGTGCCAGCGGCGACGACAGGGGCAGGGATCAGCCCCAGCATTTT
TRBJ2-7 TRBD2 NA TRBV27 CASSPRGTSGSEQYF TGTGCCAGCAGCCCCCGCGGGACTAGCGGTTCCGAGCAGTACTTC
TRBJ1-1 TRBD1 NA TRBV18 CASSPNRGQEAFF TGTGCCAGCTCACCCAATAGGGGGCAAGAAGCTTTCTTT
TRBJ2-7 NA NA TRBV28 CASSWGVYEQYF TGTGCCAGCAGCTGGGGGGTCTACGAGCAGTACTTC
TRBJ2-1 TRBD1 NA TRBV7-2 CASRLNRGRNEQFF TGTGCCAGCAGGCTTAACAGGGGACGCAATGAGCAGTTCTTC
TRBJ2-5 NA once TRBV5-1 CATSSVWGGETQYF TGCGCCACCTCCTCGGTCTGGGGCGGTGAGACCCAGTACTTC
TRBJ2-7 NA NA TRBV5-4 CASSLGLGYEQYF TGTGCCAGCAGCTTGGGACTAGGCTACGAGCAGTACTTC
TRBJ2-1 NA NA TRBV27 CATLSGYGNEQFF TGTGCCACCCTGTCTGGGTATGGGAATGAGCAGTTCTTC
TRBJ2-2 NA once TRBV27 CASSSLGIITGELFF TGTGCCAGCAGTTCCCTTGGGATTATCACCGGGGAGCTGTTTTTT
TRBJ2-5 NA NA TRBV7-8 CASSLGLVKETQYF TGTGCCAGCAGCTTAGGCTTAGTGAAAGAGACCCAGTACTTC
TRBJ2-7 NA NA TRBV7-3 CASSLPSGVYYEQYF TGTGCCAGCAGCTTACCGAGCGGTGTATATTACGAGCAGTACTTC
TRBJ2-7 NA NA TRBV28 CASSPTLGGYEQYF TGTGCCAGCAGTCCCACCTTGGGAGGCTACGAGCAGTACTTC
TRBJ1-1 TRBD1 once TRBV4-3 CASSQGYQGGEAFF TGCGCCAGCAGCCAAGGTTACCAGGGGGGTGAAGCTTTCTTT
TRBJ2-1 TRBD2 once TRBV9 CASSVAQLAGDYNEQFF TGTGCCAGCAGCGTAGCACAACTAGCGGGAGACTACAATGAGCAGTTCTTC
TRBJ2-5 NA NA TRBV19 CASSITGTSETQYF TGTGCCAGTAGTATCACCGGGACGTCGGAGACCCAGTACTTC
TRBJ2-1 TRBD2 NA TRBV7-6 CASSFASGKINEQFF TGTGCCAGCAGCTTCGCTAGCGGGAAAATCAATGAGCAGTTCTTC
TRBJ1-4 TRBD1 NA TRBV5-1 CASSTGQSNEKLFF TGCGCCAGCAGCACGGGACAGTCTAATGAAAAACTGTTTTTT
TRBJ2-5 NA NA TRBV29-1 CSGGEETQYF TGCAGCGGGGGGGAAGAGACCCAGTACTTC
TRBJ2-7 NA NA TRBV7-6 CASSLSSNYEQYF TGTGCCAGCAGCTTAAGTTCTAACTACGAGCAGTACTTC